This T cell receptor (beta chain) was profiled in a study of T cells in Graves' hyperthyroidism and ophthalmopathy (dated by TCRdb to about 2019). About the full investigation: To identify TCR V-J signatures that set the groups apart, the researchers used a discovery cohort of about a hundred patients, made up of 43 with Graves' ophthalmopathy and approximately 57 with stable Graves' hyperthyroidism. For training and testing, the 95 to 100 patients in the discovery cohort were randomly divided in a 7:3 ratio. In addition, the study compared T-cell repertoires in thyroid tissue and in blood from several Graves' hyperthyroidism patients. Prospective prediction of ophthalmopathy was tested in an independent validation cohort consisting of fewer than 20 hyperthyroidism patients and some 17 patients who later progressed to ophthalmopathy. According to the paper, TCR Vbeta CDR3 sequencing was carried out on some 130 peripheral blood samples, which came from fewer than 50 ophthalmopathy, around 75 hyperthyroidism and about 17 progressor patients. Following sampling, methimazole starting at 30 mg daily was given to hyperthyroidism patients, and high-dose intravenous methylprednisolone was given to ophthalmopathy patients. The research as a whole found: During validation, the model predicted progression to ophthalmopathy a median of roughly 7.1 months ahead of onset, with more than 55% sensitivity and roughly 72% specificity. No statistical method was used to fix the sample size in advance, and group allocation was not hidden from the investigators. In cross-validation, a model built on a 13 V-J signature told ophthalmopathy apart from stable hyperthyroidism with 85% to 90% sensitivity and about 81% specificity, and in testing the same model reached 80%/75%. Most expanded thyroid clonotypes (frequency above 0.001) were also detected in blood, a finding suggesting that blood repertoires may reflect thyroid immune responses.

Taken from the germline V gene, the CDR1 and CDR2 loops are SGHVS and FQNEAQ. Reading from cysteine to phenylalanine, the CDR3 counts 16 amino acids. The only DNA kept is the CDR3, 48 bases in frame from the first base. Relative to germline, V is missing 5 bases and J is missing 7 bases, with 15 bases of the junction outside any gene match. The TCR beta CDR3 regions were amplified from the RNA transcripts. The first round of RT-PCR for the TCR CDR3 was performed with the HTBI primer set and the Qiagen OneStep RT-PCR kit. Libraries were constructed in a second round of multiplex PCR, after which size selection and purification were performed. Paired-end sequencing of the libraries was performed with 100 bp reads on an Illumina HiSeq2000. As for the authors' bioinformatics: SOAPnuke was used to process the raw data, removing reads that contained adapters or uncalled bases, had a mean Phred below 15, or lacked an exact match to the constant primer or identifier. COPE v1.2.5 was used to merge the high-quality paired reads, and each unique nucleotide sequence was defined as a clonotype. MiTCR v1.1 was used to align clonotypes to the IMGT TRBV, TRBD and TRBJ reference segments. Only V-J combinations with frequency above 0.0001, covering about 99% of repertoires, were analysed. The TCS score was defined as F50 (clonal expansion) divided by E x V (chaos), with BLOSUM62-based TCRdist calculated between CDR3 peptides within each V-J. Welch's t-statistics and random forest reduced some 510 V-J features to some 14, which were used in a naive Bayes classifier (R e1071). The similarity between thyroid and blood repertoires was quantified using the Morisita-Horn index. The public sequencing data were trimmed at Q25 with fastp and processed into clonotypes with MiXCR by TCRdb, which kept only in-frame beta chains. Rows are unified per CDR3 protein, each entry keeping the most common DNA and genes. Here the V and J calls rest on TCRdb's processing, not on the authors' analysis. This sample holds about 660,000 distinct CDR3 sequences; roughly 46% were observed only once. Jointly, the top ten make up 7% to 7.5% of the sample.

About this clonotype: No cognate antigen has been identified for it. Base qualities are not recorded, but no much larger clone differs from it by a single base.

The study excluded patients with uncontrolled infections, other autoimmune diseases, pregnancy or lactation. Diagnoses relied on clinical symptoms, serum thyroxine and TRAb, thyroid ultrasound and orbital computed tomography. Trizol reagent was used to extract total RNA, and RNA quality was then checked on an Agilent 2100 Bioanalyzer. The sample comprised peripheral blood or thyroid tissue (not recorded which). The sequence was obtained from an adult man with Graves' disease, either hyperthyroidism or ophthalmopathy (not recorded which). The rearrangement combines TRBV7-8 with TRBJ2-5; 8 of the junction bases match TRBD2. The nucleotide sequence reads TGTGCCAGCAGCGTCCGGATTAGCGGGGCTCATCCGACCCAGTACTTC. It translates to CASSVRISGAHPTQYF.